This entry describes one T cell receptor (beta chain). Its antigen is unidentified. Gene names are the mouse ones. The read stops 1 residue short of the end of the CDR3; the missing end is completed from the germline J gene. This sample's time point: mouse harvest day 7 after allogeneic transplant. Tail vein injection delivered 10^7 T-cell-depleted bone marrow cells and 10^6 splenic CD5+ T cells. Tissues came from B6→BALB/c major-mismatch GVHD mice at day 7 or 14. Libraries were prepared by immunoSEQ multiplex PCR; TCRdb keeps only in-frame clonotypes and omits some of them. Here the sample spans over 8,000 clones, around 40% being singletons. The data belong to a study of tissue T cells after allogeneic stem cell transplantation. Study-level findings and limits: Tissue-detected TCR repertoire was only partly captured by blood and spleen T cells. Anatomically similar tissues had similar TCR repertoires within each patient.

This CDR3 has 17 residues. Germline-derived CDR1 and CDR2 are KGHTA and FQNQQP. The chain links TRBV23 to TRBJ1-5; the D segment call TRBD1 is taken from the table without a DNA check. The origin of this receptor is a female BALB/c mouse given C57BL/6 T cells with graft-versus-host disease after an allogeneic hematopoietic cell transplant. Sequenced sample: skin. CDR3 loop: CSSSQSTGTGANQAPLF. The part of the CDR3 DNA that was read is TGCTCCAGCAGTCAATCAACCGGGACAGGGGCCAACCAGGCTCCGCTT. Drawing the rest from reference TRBV23 and TRBJ1-5, the complete variable domain is DAAVTQKPRYLIKMKGQEAEMKCIPEKGHTAVFWYQQKQSKELKFLIYFQNQQPLDQIDMVKERFSAVCPSSSLCSLGIRTCEAEDSALYLCSSSQSTGTGANQAPLFGEGTRLSVL.